The text below deals with one TCR beta chain. Here immunoSEQ multiplex PCR was the method, and the copy in TCRdb shows in-frame clones only, minus some. The sample has some 60,000 clones, about 83% seen once. J was trimmed by 2 bases and V by 8 bases; bases with no gene match: 7. Germline loops: CDR1 SEHNR, CDR2 FQNEAQ (reference sequence). This CDR3 has 17 amino acids. The source of the sample is a study of blood T cell repertoires in COVID-19. Overall study: Sources were T cells, B-cell-depleted T cells, or PBMCs; the material itself was cDNA or gDNA.

Seattle's cohort entered during active infection and was followed longitudinally. Specimen: peripheral blood. The sequence derives from a man aged 50 to 60 with COVID-19, enrolled during active disease. The chain couples TRBV7-9 to TRBJ2-2; 14 bases match TRBD2. CDR3: CASETGLAGVNTGELFF. For the CDR3, the DNA is TGTGCCAGCGAAACGGGACTAGCGGGAGTAAACACCGGGGAGCTGTTTTTT.